The 23 T cell receptor beta chains listed next were all sequenced from one sample in a study of blood T cell repertoires in COVID-19. The assay was immunoSEQ multiplex PCR, and TCRdb's table has in-frame clones only and misses some. The data contain 100,000 or so clones, around 72% of them singletons. The specimen was peripheral blood. The receptor source for this set is a woman at least 80 years old with acute or convalescent COVID-19.

This clone appeared a single time. This sequence joins TRBV5-6 and TRBJ2-1; 13 bases match TRBD2. The germline CDR1 and CDR2 sequences are SGHDT and YYEEEE. The CDR3 is made up of 18 amino acids. The J segment lost 0 bases and the V segment lost 4 bases, leaving 7 bases of the junction unmatched. The DNA of the CDR3 is TGTGCCAGCAGCCACCGACTAGCGGGGGGAGGCTCCTACAATGAGCAGTTCTTC. This codes for CASSHRLAGGGSYNEQFF. Full variable domain (outside the CDR3, taken from reference TRBV5-6 and TRBJ2-1): DAGVTQSPTHLIKTRGQQVTLRCSPKSGHDTVSWYQQALGQGPQFIFQYYEEEERQRGNFPDRFSGHQFPNYSSELNVNALLLGDSALYLCASSHRLAGGGSYNEQFFGPGTRLTVL.

The chain couples TRBV6-2 or TRBV6-3 to TRBJ1-1, with D tentatively TRBD1 (5 bases). The CDR3 contains 19 residues. The V and J ends lost 0 bases and 0 bases respectively, with 20 bases between them. Germline loops: CDR1 MNHEY, CDR2 SVGEGT. CDR3 DNA sequence: TGTGCCAGCAGTTACTCGAAGATCGCTTACAGGTTCATGAACACTGAAGCTTTCTTT. This gives the protein CASSYSKIAYRFMNTEAFF.

The gene calls are TRBV13 and TRBJ1-2; TRBD1 matches 7 bases. The germline V gene has CDR1 PRHDT and CDR2 FYEKMQ (reference sequence). J gave up 6 bases and V 6 bases, and 10 bases lay outside the gene matches. This CDR3 spans 14 amino acids. CDR3 sequence reads: CASRRQGPWDGYTF. The CDR3 region has the DNA TGTGCCAGCAGACGACAGGGCCCGTGGGATGGCTACACCTTC.

The rearrangement joins TRBV2 to TRBJ2-5; TRBD2 aligns across 7 bases. Germline CDR1 SNHLY, CDR2 FYNNEI. CDR3 size: 15 residues. Unmatched junction bases numbered 7, after V lost 1 base and J lost 5 bases. CDR3 amino acids: CASSEVGGGPETQYF. The CDR3 region has the DNA TGTGCCAGCAGTGAAGTAGGCGGGGGTCCCGAGACCCAGTACTTC.

This rearrangement joins TRBV4-1 to TRBJ2-2; TRBD2 aligns across 12 bases. The CDR3 is 20 amino acids. CDR1 is MGHRA, CDR2 YSYEKL, per germline. Germline trimming cut 3 bases from V and 0 bases from J; bases unmatched to any gene: 11. The CDR3 bases are TGCGCCAGCAGCCATGGTATGGGACTAGCGGGTCCTCCGAACACCGGGGAGCTGTTTTTT. Translation: CASSHGMGLAGPPNTGELFF.

The genes are TRBV5-6 and TRBJ2-3, with TRBD1 as a possible D gene (6 bases). V dropped 4 bases and J dropped 2 bases, with 14 bases sitting between them. CDR3 length: 15 amino acids. Germline CDR1 SGHDT, CDR2 YYEEEE. As DNA, the CDR3 is TGTGCCAGCAGCCCGTGGGACATTCACACAGATACGCAGTATTTT. Translated: CASSPWDIHTDTQYF.

The CDR3 coding sequence is TGTGCCTGGAGTCAAAACAGTTGGGACACTGAAGCTTTCTTT. It yields the protein CAWSQNSWDTEAFF. This chain joins TRBV30 and TRBJ1-1, with D unclear. The germline V and J ends were trimmed by 2 bases and 3 bases, with 13 bases remaining between them. CDR1 and CDR2 (germline): GTSNPN, SVGIG (reference sequence). The CDR3 contains 14 residues.

The rearrangement uses TRBV19 and TRBJ1-2; a weak D match, TRBD1 (6 bases). The germline V gene has CDR1 LNHDA and CDR2 SQIVND (reference sequence). V lost 7 bases to trimming and J lost 1 base, with 16 bases between them. This CDR3 is built from 15 residues. In DNA form, the CDR3 reads TGTGCCAGTATGGGGGCAGTCCTACATAACTATGGCTACACCTTC. Translated, it gives CASMGAVLHNYGYTF.

The chain combines TRBV6-2 or TRBV6-3 with TRBJ1-5, with D tentatively TRBD1 (6 bases). The V end lost 4 bases, the J end lost 7 bases, and 11 bases lay between the germline ends. This CDR3 spans 13 amino acids. The germline V gene has CDR1 MNHEY and CDR2 SVGEGT. The CDR3 sequence: CASSFSGAQPQHF. DNA of the CDR3: TGTGCCAGCAGTTTTTCAGGGGCGCAGCCCCAGCATTTT.

This chain links TRBV19 with TRBJ1-1, with 9 positions matching TRBD1. CDR3 length equals 17 residues. Germline V gives CDR1 LNHDA, CDR2 SQIVND (reference sequence). Germline trimming cut 6 bases from V and 3 bases from J; bases unmatched to any gene: 14. CDR3 region: CASSLPTGGGWDTEAFF. The CDR3 coding sequence is TGTGCCAGTAGCCTACCTACAGGGGGCGGGTGGGACACTGAAGCTTTCTTT.

The chain recombines TRBV5-1 with TRBJ1-3, with TRBD1 matching 7 bases. CDR1 is SGHRS and CDR2 is YFSETQ in the germline V gene. V shed 2 bases, J shed 9 bases, and the junction held 8 bases outside the gene matches. This CDR3 is built from 14 residues. For the CDR3, the DNA is TGCGCCAGCAGCTTTGGAGGGGGCGCGAGCACCATATATTTT. Residues: CASSFGGGASTIYF.

The V and J genes are TRBV5-1 and TRBJ2-1, with TRBD2 identical over 14 bases. Losses at the gene ends were 4 bases for V and 0 bases for J; bases not matched to a gene: 6. This CDR3 is 18 amino acids long. Germline V gene sequence: CDR1 SGHRS, CDR2 YFSETQ. CDR3 DNA: TGCGCCAGCAGCGCGGGACTAGCGGGGGCCTACTCCTACAATGAGCAGTTCTTC. Translated, it gives CASSAGLAGAYSYNEQFF.

The gene calls are TRBV19 and TRBJ1-1, with 12 bases identical to TRBD1. The J segment lost 11 bases and the V segment lost 6 bases, leaving 7 bases of the junction unmatched. The germline CDR1 and CDR2 sequences are LNHDA and SQIVND (reference sequence). The CDR3 consists of 13 residues. CDR3 in DNA: TGTGCCAGTAGCCTGGGACAGGGGGCCAAGGCTTTCTTT. Encoded protein: CASSLGQGAKAFF.

This rearrangement joins TRBV6-2 or TRBV6-3 to TRBJ1-1; TRBD1 matches 9 bases. This CDR3 is 16 amino acids long. V shed 2 bases, J shed 4 bases, and the junction held 8 bases outside the gene matches. The germline CDR1 and CDR2 sequences are MNHEY and SVGEGT. This chain's CDR3 is CASSYRPGTGSTEAFF. The CDR3 DNA follows: TGTGCCAGCAGTTACCGTCCCGGGACAGGGAGCACTGAAGCTTTCTTT.

The genes are TRBV5-5 and TRBJ1-4, with 8 bases matching TRBD1. This CDR3 is 14 amino acids long. Unmatched junction bases numbered 5, after V lost 2 bases and J lost 8 bases. CDR1 SGHKS and CDR2 YYEKEE come from the germline V gene (reference sequence). The DNA of the CDR3 is TGTGCCAGCAGCTTTGGGACAGGCCGGGAAAAACTGTTTTTT. As protein: CASSFGTGREKLFF.

V usage is TRBV19 and J usage is TRBJ1-4; D is undetermined. The CDR3 consists of 14 residues. The germline V gene encodes CDR1 LNHDA and CDR2 SQIVND (reference sequence). The germline V and J ends were trimmed by 3 bases and 8 bases, with 13 bases remaining between them. CDR3: CASSISYPREKLFF. CDR3 in DNA: TGTGCCAGTAGTATCTCCTACCCGAGGGAAAAACTGTTTTTT.

The chain has TRBV5-1 and TRBJ1-2, with 8 bases aligning to TRBD1. The CDR3 is 16 residues long. The trim removed 4 bases at V and 0 bases at J, leaving 8 bases unmatched. From germline, CDR1 is SGHRS and CDR2 YFSETQ. CDR3 protein: CASSNRDRNSNYGYTF. The CDR3 nucleotides read TGCGCCAGCAGCAACCGGGACAGGAATTCTAACTATGGCTACACCTTC.

This clone was recorded only once. The chain recombines TRBV7-9 with TRBJ1-2; TRBD1 matches 11 bases. Looked up from germline, CDR1 is SEHNR and CDR2 is FQNEAQ (reference sequence). CDR3 length: 17 amino acids. The V segment lost 5 bases and the J segment 6 bases; nucleotides outside the gene matches: 14. The DNA of the CDR3 is TGTGCCAGCAGCATGACCGGGACAGGGGGTTTGTTGGATGGCTACACCTTC. Translating it yields CASSMTGTGGLLDGYTF.

The gene calls are TRBV6-5 and TRBJ1-4; 7 positions match TRBD1. Germline trimming cut 5 bases from V and 6 bases from J; bases unmatched to any gene: 6. The CDR3 loop spans 14 amino acids. Germline assignment: CDR1 MNHEY and CDR2 SVGAGI. The CDR3 reads CASSQGVLHEKLFF. DNA of the CDR3: TGTGCCAGCAGTCAGGGGGTACTACATGAAAAACTGTTTTTT.

This clone has just one count. At one end the junction does not follow the germline gene, possibly because of a read error. The chain joins TRBV9 to TRBJ2-7; a possible D gene is TRBD1 (6 bases). CDR1 is SGDLS, CDR2 YYNGEE, per germline. The CDR3 covers 13 residues. CDR3 in DNA: TGTGCCAGCAGCGCAGGCCTTCGGGACATACTTTTCTTC. It codes for CASSAGLRDILFF.

This clone was detected a few times. The chain is built from TRBV18 and TRBJ1-3; D perhaps matches TRBD1 (5 bases). The V end was cut by 6 bases, the J end by 5 bases, with 11 bases between. The V gene's germline CDR1 is KGHSH and CDR2 LQKENI. The CDR3 sequence is 13 residues long. DNA of the CDR3: TGTGCCAGCTCCCCGACAGAGCGAAACACCATATATTTT. This codes for CASSPTERNTIYF.

The count of this clone is one. The chain recombines TRBV7-2 with TRBJ1-2, with TRBD1 identical over 9 bases. After removal of 0 bases from V and 6 bases from J, the junction contained 5 bases not matched to a gene. Germline CDR1 is SGHTA and CDR2 is FQGNSA. The CDR3 has 15 residues. This CDR3 reads CASSLAGTGWNGYTF. The CDR3 DNA follows: TGTGCCAGCAGCTTAGCTGGGACAGGGTGGAATGGCTACACCTTC.

The rearrangement joins TRBV6-5 to TRBJ1-1, with 11 bases fitting TRBD1. The V gene's germline CDR1 is MNHEY and CDR2 SVGAGI. V shed 2 bases, J shed 5 bases, and the junction held 4 bases outside the gene matches. CDR3 length: 15 amino acids. CDR3 protein: CASSYRGQGATEAFF. Here the CDR3 DNA reads TGTGCCAGCAGTTACCGCGGACAGGGGGCTACTGAAGCTTTCTTT.